A single sample gave rise to the 32 T cell receptor beta chains below, sequenced in a study of shared clonotypes between healthy human individuals. Clones were sequenced by immunoSEQ multiplex PCR, and TCRdb holds only the in-frame ones, with some missing. Seen here are some 690,000 clones, 80% to 95% observed once, and the top ten hold 34%. Material for sequencing was memory CD8+ T cells from PBMCs. Subset given: CD45RO+ cells pooled with CCR7-negative TemRA cells. These receptors came from a man younger than 35 in good health. Some clones in this sample may be carry-over from other donors' samples.

This chain uses TRBV27 with TRBJ2-7; D gene unclear. The V and J ends lost 1 base and 5 bases respectively, with 9 bases between them. Germline values: CDR1 MNHEY, CDR2 SMNVEV (reference sequence). This CDR3 region has 13 residues. The CDR3 reads CASSLWVSDEQYF. The CDR3 DNA sequence: TGTGCCAGCAGTTTATGGGTCTCGGACGAGCAGTACTTC.

CDR3 DNA: TGCGCCAGCAGCCAAGACGGACCCTACAATGAGCAGTTCTTC. Protein sequence: CASSQDGPYNEQFF. The chain combines TRBV4-3 with TRBJ2-1; no clear D gene. This CDR3 region has 14 residues. CDR1 and CDR2 from the germline V gene are LGHNA and YSLEER. With 0 bases removed from V and 2 bases from J, the gap between germline ends came to 5 bases.

In its sample, this clone was seen once. V gene TRBV11-1 combines with J gene TRBJ2-1, with 11 bases fitting TRBD2. With 3 bases clipped from V and 9 bases from J, the junction kept 7 bases outside the gene matches. The germline V gene encodes CDR1 SGHAT and CDR2 FQDESV (reference sequence). The CDR3 contains 15 residues. The CDR3 spells CASSFLAGGLFEQFF. CDR3 in DNA: TGTGCCAGCAGCTTCCTAGCGGGAGGATTATTTGAGCAGTTCTTC.

The rearrangement joins TRBV27 to TRBJ2-7; no clear D. V lost 0 bases and J lost 0, with 12 bases in between. The CDR3 is 16 amino acids. The V gene's germline CDR1 is MNHEY and CDR2 SMNVEV (reference sequence). CDR3 DNA: TGTGCCAGCAGTTTATCATTTGGGGTATACTCCTACGAGCAGTACTTC. Its translation: CASSLSFGVYSYEQYF.

The rearrangement links TRBV19 to TRBJ2-1; 8 bases are a match to TRBD2. The CDR3 is 16 residues long. The V gene's germline CDR1 is LNHDA and CDR2 SQIVND (reference sequence). The trim removed 2 bases at V and 10 bases at J, leaving 13 bases unmatched. CDR3 protein: CASSIHVSGVLWEQFF. CDR3 in DNA: TGTGCCAGTAGTATACATGTTAGCGGGGTACTGTGGGAGCAGTTCTTC.

The CDR3: CASSTRDRGPHGYTF. CDR3 in DNA: TGTGCCAGCAGCACCCGGGACAGGGGGCCACATGGCTACACCTTC. This chain joins TRBV11-2 and TRBJ1-2, with TRBD1 matching 12 bases. This CDR3 region has 15 residues. Germline V gives CDR1 SGHAT, CDR2 FQNNGV. The V and J ends lost 5 bases and 6 bases, in that order; junction bases with no gene match: 7.

This clone came up once. The rearrangement links TRBV6-5 to TRBJ1-1, with a possible D match to TRBD1 (6 bases). Germline assignment: CDR1 MNHEY and CDR2 SVGAGI. The CDR3 totals 16 residues. Trimming took 2 bases from V and 1 from J, leaving 14 bases between them. CDR3 amino acids: CASSYLPGHPNTEAFF. CDR3 sequence (DNA): TGTGCCAGCAGTTACCTTCCGGGACACCCGAACACTGAAGCTTTCTTT.

This chain connects TRBV7-6 to TRBJ2-7; 7 nucleotides align to TRBD1. Trimming cost V 8 bases and J 5 bases; bases outside gene matches: 9. The CDR3 is made up of 13 amino acids. Germline V CDR1 and CDR2: SGHVS, FNYEAQ. CDR3 DNA: TGTGCCAGCCCTACAGGGGTGGTTGACGAGCAGTACTTC. Translation: CASPTGVVDEQYF.

This sequence joins TRBV28 and TRBJ2-5, with TRBD1 identical over 8 bases. The CDR3 extends over 15 amino acids. Germline V gene sequence: CDR1 MDHEN, CDR2 SYDVKM. Trimming took 1 base from V and 5 from J; bases not matched to a gene: 6. CDR3 sequence (DNA): TGTGCCAGCAGTTTATACGACAGGGGACGGGAGACCCAGTACTTC. It specifies CASSLYDRGRETQYF.

This clone was counted once. Within the sample, other DNA sequences also encode this same CDR3. V and J are TRBV27 and TRBJ2-1, with 8 nucleotides matching TRBD1. Germline CDR1 reads MNHEY; CDR2 reads SMNVEV (reference sequence). The CDR3 length is 15 residues. J was trimmed by 2 bases and V by 6 bases; bases with no gene match: 6. CDR3 sequence: CASSPDRGPYNEQFF. The DNA of the CDR3 is TGTGCCAGCAGCCCAGACAGGGGCCCCTACAATGAGCAGTTCTTC.

As DNA, the CDR3 is TGTGCCAGCAGGGCAGGGGGCGGTGAAGCTTTCTTT. This encodes CASRAGGGEAFF. This rearrangement joins TRBV6-5 to TRBJ1-1, with 8 bases aligning to TRBD1. This CDR3 has 12 amino acids. Germline V gives CDR1 MNHEY, CDR2 SVGAGI. V was pared by 6 bases and J by 7 bases, with 4 bases of the junction left unmatched.

V usage is TRBV9 and J usage is TRBJ2-5; D tentatively fits TRBD1 or TRBD2 (6 bases each). Trimming cost V 3 bases and J 9 bases, with 21 bases left between them. This CDR3 is 15 amino acids long. Germline lookup yields CDR1 SGDLS and CDR2 YYNGEE. Written as DNA, the CDR3 is TGTGCCAGCAGCGCGTCCTTCCGGGGGCCCCGGGCCCAGTACTTC. Translated, it gives CASSASFRGPRAQYF.

V usage is TRBV6-4 and J usage is TRBJ2-1; 10 nucleotides agree with TRBD2. Trimming at V came to 5 bases and at J to 3 bases, leaving 7 bases not matched to a gene. The CDR3 runs to 16 residues. Germline V gene sequence: CDR1 MRHNA, CDR2 SNTAGT. The CDR3 is CASSMSGRAIYNEQFF. The CDR3 DNA follows: TGTGCCAGCAGTATGAGCGGGAGGGCCATCTACAATGAGCAGTTCTTC.

A word on this clone: One end of the junction fails to match germline, which may point to a read error. The CDR3 sequence is CVSCGGWGNQPQHF. CDR3 nucleotide sequence: TGTGTCAGCTGCGGGGGTTGGGGCAATCAGCCCCAGCATTTT. The chain links TRBV28 to TRBJ1-5, with D tentatively TRBD1 (5 bases). The CDR3 length is 14 residues. CDR1 MDHEN and CDR2 SYDVKM come from the germline V gene. The entire variable domain, with the rest obtained from reference TRBV28 and TRBJ1-5, is as follows: DVKVTQSSRYLVKRTGEKVFLECVQDMDHENMFWYRQDPGLGLRLIYFSYDVKMKEKGDIPEGYSVSREKKERFSLILESASTNQTSMYLCVSCGGWGNQPQHFGDGTRLSIL.

The CDR3 loop is CASSPAAGTYNEQFF. CDR3 nucleotides: TGTGCCAGCAGCCCGGCGGCGGGCACCTACAATGAGCAGTTCTTC. The chain joins TRBV9 to TRBJ2-1; maybe TRBD2 (5 bases). V shed 4 bases and J shed 2 bases, with 13 bases lying between them. The CDR3 contains 15 residues. Germline V CDR1 and CDR2: SGDLS, YYNGEE.

This clone appeared once. This sequence joins TRBV13 and TRBJ1-1, with D uncertain. Trimming left V 6 bases short and J 5 bases short, with 7 bases between. Per germline, CDR1 PRHDT and CDR2 FYEKMQ (reference sequence). The CDR3 has 11 amino acids. CDR3 bases: TGTGCCAGCAGTGAAGGAACTGAAGCTTTCTTT. It encodes CASSEGTEAFF.

This chain uses TRBV6-6 with TRBJ2-7; TRBD2 aligns across 11 bases. The V gene's germline CDR1 is MNHNY and CDR2 SVGAGI (reference sequence). V shed 5 bases and J 5 bases; nucleotides not matched to a gene: 5. This CDR3 comprises 14 residues. The CDR3 reads CASSPLAGGDEQYF. The CDR3 DNA follows: TGTGCCAGCAGTCCCTTAGCGGGAGGGGACGAGCAGTACTTC.

This clone has just one count. J is TRBJ2-1 and V is TRBV7-2; the D gene is possibly TRBD1 (5 bases). Deletions cut 5 bases from V and 6 bases from J, with 17 bases between. The germline V gene encodes CDR1 SGHTA and CDR2 FQGNSA. The CDR3 length is 15 residues. The CDR3: CASSADRTQGNEQFF. CDR3 bases: TGTGCCAGCAGCGCCGACAGAACCCAAGGCAATGAGCAGTTCTTC.

The chain employs TRBV30 and TRBJ2-5, with TRBD1 matching over 7 bases. CDR3 size: 13 residues. From germline, CDR1 is GTSNPN and CDR2 SVGIG (reference sequence). The junction had 5 bases not matched to a gene; V was cut back by 6 bases and J by 1 base. The CDR3 here is CACQQGVQETQYF. The CDR3 nucleotides read TGTGCCTGCCAGCAGGGGGTCCAAGAGACCCAGTACTTC.

The chain couples TRBV5-6 to TRBJ2-1; the match to TRBD1 covers 8 bases. After removal of 0 bases from V and 4 bases from J, the junction contained 9 bases not matched to a gene. The V gene's germline CDR1 is SGHDT and CDR2 YYEEEE. CDR3 length: 17 amino acids. The chain's CDR3 is CASSLVMGQAIYNEQFF. The CDR3 coding sequence is TGTGCCAGCAGCTTGGTAATGGGACAGGCGATATACAATGAGCAGTTCTTC.

The V gene is TRBV14, the J gene TRBJ2-7; 10 bases align to TRBD2. This CDR3 spans 15 amino acids. The ends lost 5 bases at V and 3 bases at J; junction bases unmatched: 7. CDR1 is SGHDN, CDR2 FVKESK, per germline. The CDR3 reads CASSEFTSGNYEQYF. DNA for the CDR3: TGTGCCAGCAGCGAATTTACTAGCGGGAACTACGAGCAGTACTTC.

The chain employs TRBV27 and TRBJ1-1; weak D call: TRBD1 (5 bases). CDR3 size: 14 residues. Germline V CDR1 and CDR2: MNHEY, SMNVEV (reference sequence). The V end lost 5 bases, the J end lost 2 bases, and 12 bases lay between the germline ends. The CDR3 sequence is CASSRRGTNTEAFF. The CDR3 nucleotides are TGTGCCAGCAGTCGCCGGGGGACCAACACTGAAGCTTTCTTT.

The rearrangement links TRBV4-1 to TRBJ2-7; D is ambiguous. CDR1 MGHRA and CDR2 YSYEKL come from the germline V gene. The V gene lost 1 base and the J gene lost 2 bases, with 12 bases spanning the gap. This CDR3 is 15 amino acids long. In DNA form, the CDR3 reads TGCGCCAGCAGCCAAGTCCAGGCCCGCCCCTACGAGCAGTACTTC. This translates into CASSQVQARPYEQYF.

V is TRBV7-9 and J is TRBJ2-7; D might be TRBD1 (5 bases). This CDR3 is built from 18 residues. Trimming removed 1 base at V and 3 bases at J, with 22 bases between. CDR1 SEHNR and CDR2 FQNEAQ come from the germline V gene (reference sequence). Here the CDR3 reads CASSLVMGRGNIHYEQYF. For the CDR3, the DNA is TGTGCCAGCAGCTTAGTAATGGGTAGGGGTAACATCCACTACGAGCAGTACTTC.

This chain links TRBV5-1 with TRBJ2-5, with 14 bases matching TRBD2. J lost 5 bases, V lost 0 bases, and 3 bases had no gene match. This CDR3 is 16 amino acids long. Germline V gives CDR1 SGHRS, CDR2 YFSETQ. The CDR3 DNA reads TGCGCCAGCAGCTTGGCTCGACTAGCGGGAGGGGAGACCCAGTACTTC. It translates to CASSLARLAGGETQYF. The whole variable domain, filled in from reference TRBV5-1 and TRBJ2-5, reads KAGVTQTPRYLIKTRGQQVTLSCSPISGHRSVSWYQQTPGQGLQFLFEYFSETQRNKGNFPGRFSGRQFSNSRSEMNVSTLELGDSALYLCASSLARLAGGETQYFGPGTRLLVL.

V usage is TRBV7-9 and J usage is TRBJ2-3; D not certain. V was cut by 5 bases and J by 6 bases, with 18 bases left in between. The CDR3 loop spans 15 amino acids. Germline V gene data show CDR1 as SEHNR and CDR2 as FQNEAQ (reference sequence). This CDR3 is CASSPLTGVSDTQYF. The CDR3 nucleotides are TGTGCCAGCAGCCCCCTAACGGGTGTCTCGGATACGCAGTATTTT.

This sequence joins TRBV2 and TRBJ2-2; D perhaps matches TRBD2 (5 bases). The V end was cut by 10 bases, the J end by 1 base, with 16 bases between. The CDR3 contains 15 residues. Germline V gene sequence: CDR1 SNHLY, CDR2 FYNNEI. The CDR3 region has the DNA TGTGCCACTCGAGAGGGCCCGTGGAACACCGGGGAGCTGTTTTTT. This encodes CATREGPWNTGELFF.

Regarding this clone: Other DNA sequences from this sample encode an identical CDR3 as well. This rearrangement joins TRBV11-3 to TRBJ2-2; D is ambiguous. CDR1 SGHNT and CDR2 YENEEA come from the germline V gene. Trimming stripped 3 bases from V and 5 bases from J, with 4 bases between. The CDR3 loop spans 12 amino acids. For the CDR3, the DNA is TGTGCCAGCAGCTTGGGGACCGGGGAGCTGTTTTTT. As protein: CASSLGTGELFF.

The CDR3, as DNA: TGTGCCAGCAGTTATCCCCCTTTTGGGAGCCTAGCCAAAAACATTCAGTACTTC. Amino acid sequence: CASSYPPFGSLAKNIQYF. The rearrangement joins TRBV7-9 to TRBJ2-4, with D perhaps matching TRBD2 (5 bases). Germline lookup yields CDR1 SEHNR and CDR2 FQNEAQ (reference sequence). The CDR3 is made up of 18 amino acids. V lost 6 bases to trimming and J lost 0 bases, with 21 bases between them.

The genes are TRBV2 and TRBJ2-5; TRBD1 might be the D (6 bases). Germline V gives CDR1 SNHLY, CDR2 FYNNEI. Between the trimmed V and J ends, which lost 3 bases and 4 bases, there was a span of 15 bases. The CDR3 runs 15 residues. The CDR3 is CASSEGAYLGETQYF. CDR3 nucleotides: TGTGCCAGCAGTGAGGGGGCCTACCTGGGAGAGACCCAGTACTTC. The variable domain in full, with the rest retrieved from reference TRBV2 and TRBJ2-5, is EPEVTQTPSHQVTQMGQEVILRCVPISNHLYFYWYRQILGQKVEFLVSFYNNEISEKSEIFDDQFSVERPDGSNFTLKIRSTKLEDSAMYFCASSEGAYLGETQYFGPGTRLLVL.

The rearrangement links TRBV7-3 to TRBJ2-2, with unresolved D. Trimming pared 3 bases from V and 7 bases from J, leaving 15 bases between. The germline V gene encodes CDR1 SGHTA and CDR2 FQGTGA. There are 15 residues in the CDR3. The CDR3 DNA reads as TGTGCCAGCAGCTTGAGTCTGGCGCCCGGCGGGGAGCTGTTTTTT. It is translated as CASSLSLAPGGELFF.

This clone was detected only once. V is TRBV6-5 and J is TRBJ1-5; possible D gene TRBD1, 5 bases. The CDR3 runs to 13 residues. Trimming shortened V by 5 bases and J by 8 bases, and 13 bases separated the two germline ends. From germline, CDR1 is MNHEY and CDR2 SVGAGI. CDR3 DNA: TGTGCCAGCAGTGACTTCGCACAGGAGCCCCAGCATTTT. This encodes CASSDFAQEPQHF.